The next 19 T cell receptor beta chains were all read from a single sample in a study of early T cells in non-severe SARS-CoV-2 infection. TCRdb re-derived calls from the 5' RACE reads in MiXCR, one entry per CDR3 protein. Of about 39,000 distinct CDR3 sequences in the sample, roughly 4% were seen once. The sample consisted of whole blood. These receptors all come from an adult who was a healthcare worker with PCR-confirmed SARS-CoV-2 infection or an uninfected control (not recorded which).

This clonotype has only one observation. The DNA for the CDR3 is TGTGCCAGCAGCTTAGGCTTTAGCGGGGAAGAGACCCAGTACTTC. It translates to CASSLGFSGEETQYF. The J gene is TRBJ2-5, the V gene TRBV7-6; 8 nucleotides agree with TRBD2. V lost 1 base, J lost 3 bases, and 4 bases stayed unmatched. Germline V lookup: CDR1 SGHVS, CDR2 FNYEAQ. The CDR3 spans 15 residues.

This clonotype was observed many times. DNA for the CDR3: TGTGCCAGCAGCTTGTACGCGGGAGTGAGGACAGATACGCAGTATTTT. This translates into CASSLYAGVRTDTQYF. V gene TRBV5-6 combines with J gene TRBJ2-3; 7 bases fit TRBD2. The CDR3 contains 16 residues. Losses at the gene ends were 1 base for V and 3 bases for J; bases not matched to a gene: 8. CDR1 and CDR2 (germline): SGHDT, YYEEEE.

This clonotype was seen more than once but under ten times. V gene TRBV7-3 combines with J gene TRBJ2-3; the D is unclear. CDR3 length: 15 amino acids. CDR1 and CDR2 (germline): SGHTA, FQGTGA. The V end lost 2 bases, the J end lost 4 bases, and 13 bases lay between the germline ends. CDR3 region: CASSLVPELADTQYF. The CDR3 DNA sequence: TGTGCCAGCAGCTTAGTCCCGGAGCTAGCAGATACGCAGTATTTT.

This clonotype came up a few times. This chain joins TRBV19 and TRBJ1-6; D not resolved. The CDR3 has 12 amino acids. Trimming cost V 5 bases and J 9 bases, with 8 bases left between them. Germline V CDR1 and CDR2: LNHDA, SQIVND (reference sequence). CDR3 in amino acids: CASSGRSSPLHF. The CDR3 region has the DNA TGTGCCAGTAGTGGAAGAAGTTCACCCCTCCACTTT.

This clonotype was observed many times. The V and J genes are TRBV5-1 and TRBJ2-5, with D possibly TRBD2 on 5 matching bases. The germline V and J ends were trimmed by 0 bases and 0 bases, with 12 bases remaining between them. Germline V gives CDR1 SGHRS, CDR2 YFSETQ. This CDR3 spans 16 amino acids. CDR3 sequence: CASSLGVGKYQETQYF. CDR3 sequence (DNA): TGCGCCAGCAGCTTGGGAGTCGGGAAGTACCAAGAGACCCAGTACTTC.

The chain is built from TRBV6-6 and TRBJ2-5; 7 bases map to TRBD2. Germline values: CDR1 MNHNY, CDR2 SVGAGI (reference sequence). V lost 5 bases to trimming and J lost 5 bases; unmatched junction nucleotides: 5. CDR3 length: 13 amino acids. Written as DNA, the CDR3 is TGTGCCAGCAGTCCCGGGGGGAGCGAGACCCAGTACTTC. Translating it yields CASSPGGSETQYF.

This clonotype has a count of ten or more. The chain joins TRBV7-8 to TRBJ2-6; D is uncertain. Germline values: CDR1 SGHVS, CDR2 FQNEAQ. V was clipped by 0 bases and J by 0 bases, with 6 bases between them. This CDR3 spans 16 amino acids. CDR3: CASSLAPNSGANVLTF. CDR3 in DNA: TGTGCCAGCAGCTTAGCACCAAACTCTGGGGCCAACGTCCTGACTTTC.

This clonotype was picked up many times. The V gene is TRBV5-6, the J gene TRBJ1-6; D might be TRBD1 (5 bases). V lost 1 base and J 4 bases, leaving 15 bases between the germline ends. Germline V gene lookup returns CDR1 SGHDT and CDR2 YYEEEE. CDR3 length: 17 amino acids. The CDR3 loop reads CASSLRPTGPYNSPLHF. CDR3 coding DNA: TGTGCCAGCAGCTTGCGGCCAACGGGACCATATAATTCACCCCTCCACTTT.

The table lists this clonotype with many counts. V and J are TRBV21-1 and TRBJ2-7; TRBD2, the table's D call, lacks a check against the DNA. TRBV21-1 is a pseudogene segment. The CDR3 loop spans 14 amino acids. Here the CDR3 DNA reads TGTGCCAGCAACCTAGGAGGTCCGGTTTACGAGCAGTACTTC. Translation: CASNLGGPVYEQYF.

This clonotype occurred many times. V and J are TRBV5-1 and TRBJ1-6, with no clear D. The germline V and J ends were trimmed by 0 bases and 7 bases, with 17 bases remaining between them. CDR3 size: 17 residues. The germline CDR1 and CDR2 sequences are SGHRS and YFSETQ. CDR3 loop: CASSLDPYGDLNSPLHF. CDR3 coding DNA: TGCGCCAGCAGCTTGGACCCGTATGGAGACCTGAATTCACCCCTCCACTTT.

This clonotype was observed many times. The chain links TRBV6-5 to TRBJ2-6; D is ambiguous. Germline lookup yields CDR1 MNHEY and CDR2 SVGAGI. The CDR3 extends over 17 amino acids. The V and J ends lost 0 bases and 3 bases respectively, with 12 bases between them. The CDR3 region is CASSYSPTGDGANVLTF. The CDR3 DNA sequence: TGTGCCAGCAGTTACTCCCCCACGGGCGATGGGGCCAACGTCCTGACTTTC.

CDR3 protein: CSARDPSGPTDTQYF. CDR3 nucleotide sequence: TGCAGTGCTAGAGATCCGAGCGGCCCCACAGATACGCAGTATTTT. The J gene is TRBJ2-3, the V gene TRBV20-1, with D perhaps TRBD2 (5 bases). Trimming stripped 0 bases from V and 2 bases from J, with 12 bases between. The CDR3 has 15 amino acids. The V gene's germline CDR1 is DFQATT and CDR2 SNEGSKA (reference sequence).

This clonotype came up many times. This sequence joins TRBV29-1 and TRBJ2-5, with 7 bases fitting TRBD1. The CDR3 length is 11 residues. The germline V gene has CDR1 SQVTM and CDR2 ANQGSEA. CDR3 in DNA: TGCAGTTACAGGGGTGTGGAGACCCAGTACTTC. Amino acids: CSYRGVETQYF.

This clonotype has at least ten counts. The V gene is TRBV12-3 or TRBV12-4, the J gene TRBJ2-7; D possibly corresponds to TRBD1 (5 bases). The CDR3 is 13 amino acids. Trimming took 0 bases from V and 5 from J, leaving 8 bases between them. CDR3 loop: CASSLAGPDEQYF. The CDR3, as DNA: TGTGCCAGCAGTTTAGCGGGGCCGGACGAGCAGTACTTC.

This clonotype came up many times. The rearrangement joins TRBV3-1 to TRBJ2-7; D is unclear. V was shortened by 4 bases and J by 0 bases, with 10 bases between the two germline ends. CDR3 length: 14 residues. The germline gives CDR1 LGHDT, CDR2 YNNKEL (reference sequence). CDR3 amino acids: CASSPGPSSYEQYF. The CDR3 nucleotides read TGTGCCAGCAGCCCCGGACCCAGCTCCTACGAGCAGTACTTC.

This clonotype came up a few times. The chain has TRBV6-5 and TRBJ2-7, with 9 nucleotides matching TRBD1. Germline V gene lookup returns CDR1 MNHEY and CDR2 SVGAGI. The J segment lost 4 bases and the V segment lost 5 bases, leaving 6 bases of the junction unmatched. This CDR3 region has 14 residues. The CDR3 region is CASSPRTGDYEQYF. In DNA form, the CDR3 reads TGTGCCAGCAGTCCAAGGACAGGGGATTACGAGCAGTACTTC.

This clonotype was observed many times. The chain has TRBV29-1 and TRBJ1-2; D call uncertain. The CDR3 is 12 residues long. Germline CDR1 SQVTM, CDR2 ANQGSEA. Trimming cost V 4 bases and J 0 bases, with 6 bases left between them. The CDR3: CSVVKPNYGYTF. The CDR3 DNA follows: TGCAGCGTTGTCAAACCTAACTATGGCTACACCTTC.

The V gene is TRBV19, the J gene TRBJ1-1; D unclear. The CDR3 runs to 16 residues. CDR1 and CDR2 from the germline V gene are LNHDA and SQIVND (reference sequence). Trimming shortened V by 4 bases and J by 1 base, and 16 bases separated the two germline ends. The chain's CDR3 is CASSTDYVVKNTEAFF. The CDR3 DNA sequence: TGTGCCAGTAGTACCGATTATGTGGTGAAGAACACTGAAGCTTTCTTT.

This clonotype has at least ten counts. The J gene is TRBJ1-5, the V gene TRBV2, with 9 bases aligning to TRBD1. CDR3 length: 15 residues. The junction had 7 bases not matched to a gene; V was cut back by 7 bases and J by 3 bases. In germline, CDR1 is SNHLY, CDR2 FYNNEI. This CDR3 reads CASMRTGDDNQPQHF. CDR3 DNA sequence: TGTGCCAGCATGAGGACAGGGGATGACAATCAGCCCCAGCATTTT.